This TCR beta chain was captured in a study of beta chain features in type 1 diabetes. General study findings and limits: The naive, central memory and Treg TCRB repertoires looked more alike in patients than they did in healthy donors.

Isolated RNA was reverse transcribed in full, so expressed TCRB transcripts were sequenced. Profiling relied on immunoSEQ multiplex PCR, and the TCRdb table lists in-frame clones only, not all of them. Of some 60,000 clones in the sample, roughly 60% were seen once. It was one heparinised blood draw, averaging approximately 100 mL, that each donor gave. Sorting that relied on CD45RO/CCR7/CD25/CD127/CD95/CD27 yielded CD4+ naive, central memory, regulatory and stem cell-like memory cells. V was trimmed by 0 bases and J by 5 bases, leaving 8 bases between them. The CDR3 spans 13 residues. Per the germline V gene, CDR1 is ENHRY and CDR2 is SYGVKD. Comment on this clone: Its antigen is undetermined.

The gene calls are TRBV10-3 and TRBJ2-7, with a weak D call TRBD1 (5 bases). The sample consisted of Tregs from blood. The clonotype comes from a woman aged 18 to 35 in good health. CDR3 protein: CAISESQGHEQYF. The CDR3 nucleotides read TGTGCCATCAGTGAGTCCCAGGGCCACGAGCAGTACTTC.